Each of the 15 T cell receptor beta chains below was sequenced from the same sample in a study of vaccination effects on CD4 cells after COVID-19. Repertoires were generated with immunoSEQ multiplex PCR, while TCRdb's copy carries only in-frame clones and drops some. Of over 25,000 clones detected, 55% to 75% appear once; the ten largest clones hold roughly a tenth. Their recognized antigens are unknown. Pools of viral peptides were used by the ViraFEST assay to expand antigen-specific CD4+ T cells ahead of sequencing. At the end of roughly 9 days of culture, CD4+ T cells were isolated. No vaccinee had earlier SARS-CoV-2 infection, and nucleocapsid antibodies were negative. The sample in question was CD4+ T cells from PBMCs cultured with SARS-CoV-2 spike peptides, obtained before COVID-19 vaccination. Receptors originate from a human donor who received a COVID-19 vaccine.

The chain recombines TRBV11-2 with TRBJ2-1; 12 nucleotides match TRBD2. In germline, CDR1 is SGHAT, CDR2 FQNNGV. The CDR3 consists of 13 residues. V lost 9 bases and J lost 9; bases outside the gene matches: 6. The CDR3: CASASGGAFEQFF. CDR3 sequence (DNA): TGTGCCAGTGCTAGCGGGGGGGCCTTTGAGCAGTTCTTC.

The CDR3 region is CASSLRDEQFF. CDR3 in DNA: TGTGCCAGCTCACTCAGGGATGAGCAGTTCTTC. This sequence joins TRBV18 and TRBJ2-1, with a weak D call TRBD1 (5 bases). Looked up from germline, CDR1 is KGHSH and CDR2 is LQKENI. V dropped 4 bases and J dropped 8 bases, with 6 bases sitting between them. This CDR3 contains 11 residues.

This clone was counted only a few times. The rearrangement links TRBV10-1 to TRBJ1-3; tentative D call: TRBD1 (5 bases). Per germline, CDR1 WNHNN and CDR2 SYGVQD (reference sequence). CDR3 length: 17 residues. V shed 4 bases and J shed 0 bases, with 16 bases lying between them. CDR3 in DNA: TGCGCCAGCAGTGCCCGCGGGGGTGGATTCTCTGGAAACACCATATATTTT. Protein sequence: CASSARGGGFSGNTIYF.

Only a few counts were recorded for this clone. The chain uses TRBV13 and TRBJ1-1, with D tentatively TRBD1 (6 bases). Germline values: CDR1 PRHDT, CDR2 FYEKMQ (reference sequence). The CDR3 is made up of 17 amino acids. Trimming removed 5 bases at V and 2 bases at J, with 21 bases between. This chain's CDR3 is CASSTPWGPRSNTEAFF. The CDR3 DNA reads as TGTGCCAGCAGCACCCCTTGGGGGCCCCGGTCTAACACTGAAGCTTTCTTT.

V gene TRBV10-3 combines with J gene TRBJ2-1; D remains unclear. Germline CDR1 is ENHRY and CDR2 is SYGVKD. V lost 8 bases to trimming and J lost 4 bases, with 9 bases between them. CDR3 length equals 12 residues. CDR3 protein: CAIAAGYNEQFF. The CDR3 DNA follows: TGTGCCATCGCAGCCGGATACAATGAGCAGTTCTTC.

The gene calls are TRBV14 and TRBJ1-1, with D unresolved. The germline V gene encodes CDR1 SGHDN and CDR2 FVKESK. The CDR3 has 15 amino acids. V lost 3 bases and J lost 1, with 12 bases in between. CDR3: CASSQGGLRNTEAFF. The CDR3 bases are TGTGCCAGCAGCCAGGGCGGACTCAGGAACACTGAAGCTTTCTTT.

The table lists this clone with a few counts. This sequence joins TRBV19 and TRBJ1-6; 7 bases align to TRBD1. After removal of 5 bases from V and 8 bases from J, the junction contained 9 bases not matched to a gene. This CDR3 spans 15 amino acids. Per the germline V gene, CDR1 is LNHDA and CDR2 is SQIVND (reference sequence). CDR3 bases: TGTGCCAGTAGTGCCCAGGGGGAGAGGCATTCACCCCTCCACTTT. It encodes CASSAQGERHSPLHF. Full variable domain (rest looked up from reference TRBV19 and TRBJ1-6): DGGITQSPKYLFRKEGQNVTLSCEQNLNHDAMYWYRQDPGQGLRLIYYSQIVNDFQKGDIAEGYSVSREKKESFPLTVTSAQKNPTAFYLCASSAQGERHSPLHFGNGTRLTVT.

The chain combines TRBV7-2 with TRBJ1-2; TRBD1 matches 7 bases. The CDR3 spans 12 residues. V trimming: 6 bases; J trimming: 8 bases; junction bases outside the gene matches: 6. The germline CDR1 and CDR2 sequences are SGHTA and FQGNSA. The CDR3 DNA reads TGTGCCAGCAGACTAAACAGGGGCGGCTACACCTTC. It translates to CASRLNRGGYTF. Complete variable domain (other parts from reference TRBV7-2 and TRBJ1-2): GAGVSQSPSNKVTEKGKDVELRCDPISGHTALYWYRQSLGQGLEFLIYFQGNSAPDKSGLPSDRFSAERTGGSVSTLTIQRTQQEDSAVYLCASRLNRGGYTFGSGTRLTVV.

This clone was counted between two and nine times. The V and J genes are TRBV7-9 and TRBJ2-2; TRBD2 matches at 15 bases. Germline V gives CDR1 SEHNR, CDR2 FQNEAQ (reference sequence). The junction had 7 bases not matched to a gene; V was cut back by 5 bases and J by 3 bases. This CDR3 contains 18 residues. The CDR3 reads CASSLGTSGRRDTGELFF. The CDR3 nucleotides are TGTGCCAGCAGCCTCGGGACTAGCGGGAGGAGGGACACCGGGGAGCTGTTTTTT.

This clone was seen a few times. The V and J genes are TRBV5-6 and TRBJ1-1; a weak D match, TRBD1 (5 bases). Germline-derived CDR1 and CDR2 are SGHDT and YYEEEE. CDR3 length: 16 amino acids. Between the trimmed V and J ends, which lost 0 bases and 1 base, there was a span of 13 bases. CDR3: CASSLAGAQANTEAFF. CDR3 sequence (DNA): TGTGCCAGCAGCTTGGCCGGAGCACAGGCGAACACTGAAGCTTTCTTT.

The chain joins TRBV7-9 to TRBJ1-6; the D is unclear. The CDR3 length is 16 residues. Germline CDR1 and CDR2: SEHNR and FQNEAQ (reference sequence). The V gene lost 3 bases and the J gene lost 4 bases, with 13 bases spanning the gap. CDR3 sequence: CASSFAEGWYNSPLHF. DNA for the CDR3: TGTGCCAGCAGCTTTGCCGAAGGGTGGTATAATTCACCCCTCCACTTT.

The CDR3 bases are TGTGCCAGCAGTACGGGCGAGGGGGCGGGGAAGACCCAGTACTTC. Translation: CASSTGEGAGKTQYF. The rearrangement joins TRBV5-4 to TRBJ2-5, with D possibly TRBD1 on 7 matching bases. Trimming pared 5 bases from V and 6 bases from J, leaving 20 bases between. The CDR3 covers 15 residues. Germline-derived CDR1 and CDR2 are SGHNT and YYREEE (reference sequence). Full variable domain (missing parts from reference TRBV5-4 and TRBJ2-5): ETGVTQSPTHLIKTRGQQVTLRCSSQSGHNTVSWYQQALGQGPQFIFQYYREEENGRGNFPPRFSGLQFPNYSSELNVNALELDDSALYLCASSTGEGAGKTQYFGPGTRLLVL.

This chain links TRBV29-1 with TRBJ1-5; possibly TRBD1 for D (5 bases). The germline V gene has CDR1 SQVTM and CDR2 ANQGSEA. V shed 4 bases and J shed 5 bases, with 9 bases lying between them. The CDR3 contains 12 residues. The CDR3 reads CSVGARDQPQHF. As DNA, the CDR3 is TGCAGCGTTGGGGCCAGGGATCAGCCCCAGCATTTT.

The V call is TRBV24-1, the J call TRBJ1-1; TRBD1 agrees at 7 bases. CDR3 length equals 14 residues. Trimming at V came to 7 bases and at J to 4 bases, leaving 8 bases not matched to a gene. CDR1 is KGHDR, CDR2 SFDVKD, per germline. The CDR3 loop is CATRETGYATEAFF. CDR3 DNA: TGTGCCACCAGGGAGACAGGGTACGCCACTGAAGCTTTCTTT.

CDR3 amino acids: CASSLVGYGYTF. CDR3 nucleotide sequence: TGCGCCAGCAGCTTGGTCGGCTATGGCTACACCTTC. The chain has TRBV5-1 and TRBJ1-2; D remains unclear. The V end was cut by 0 bases, the J end by 4 bases, with 4 bases between. Germline V CDR1 and CDR2: SGHRS, YFSETQ. This CDR3 spans 12 amino acids.